This T cell receptor beta chain emerged from a study of blood T cell repertoires in COVID-19. Here immunoSEQ multiplex PCR was the method, and the copy in TCRdb shows in-frame clones only, minus some. This table has 650,000 to 800,000 clones, 75% to 90% appearing once. The sequenced sample was peripheral blood. The receptor was derived from a woman under 30 with acute or convalescent COVID-19.

The CDR3 protein is CASSLRDRANQPQHF. CDR3 DNA sequence: TGTGCCAGCAGCTTGCGTGACAGGGCCAATCAGCCCCAGCATTTT. The J gene is TRBJ1-5, the V gene TRBV7-9; 7 nucleotides agree with TRBD1. The CDR3 is 15 amino acids. Trimming took 3 bases from V and 3 from J; bases not matched to a gene: 5. CDR1 is SEHNR, CDR2 FQNEAQ, per germline (reference sequence).